The 14 T cell receptor beta chains given below trace back to one sample, sequenced in a study of cytomegalovirus exposure and HLA in healthy donors. Vbeta (60) and Jbeta (13) primers were used in the PCR. Method: immunoSEQ multiplex PCR; TCRdb's copy keeps in-frame clones and lacks some. The sample shows 80,000 or so clones, roughly two thirds of them seen only once. Sequenced material: PBMCs. Receptors originate from a man in his 60s in good health and CMV-seropositive.

The chain has TRBV20-1 and TRBJ2-5; D is ambiguous. Germline CDR1 is DFQATT and CDR2 is SNEGSKA (reference sequence). V was shortened by 5 bases and J by 5 bases, with 9 bases between the two germline ends. The CDR3 runs 11 residues. The CDR3 sequence: CSASIEETQYF. The CDR3 DNA is TGCAGTGCTTCTATCGAGGAGACCCAGTACTTC.

This clone has only a few counts. This chain links TRBV30 with TRBJ1-1, with D hard to call. This CDR3 has 11 amino acids. CDR1 is GTSNPN, CDR2 SVGIG, per germline (reference sequence). V shed 2 bases and J shed 3 bases, with 4 bases lying between them. In DNA, the CDR3 is TGTGCCTGGAGTTATGACACTGAAGCTTTCTTT. This codes for CAWSYDTEAFF. The full variable domain, rest sourced from reference TRBV30 and TRBJ1-1, is SQTIHQWPATLVQPVGSPLSLECTVEGTSNPNLYWYRQAAGRGLQLLFYSVGIGQISSEVPQNLSASRPQDRQFILSSKKLLLSDSGFYLCAWSYDTEAFFGQGTRLTVV.

The V call is TRBV4-1, the J call TRBJ2-3; 15 bases are a match to TRBD2. Trimming took 7 bases from V and 3 from J; bases not matched to a gene: 11. The V gene's germline CDR1 is MGHRA and CDR2 YSYEKL. The CDR3 consists of 18 residues. The chain's CDR3 is CASTLRGLAGGGTDTQYF. CDR3 sequence (DNA): TGCGCCAGCACCCTCCGGGGACTAGCGGGAGGTGGTACAGATACGCAGTATTTT.

The chain combines TRBV2 with TRBJ2-7; D is ambiguous. CDR1 and CDR2 from the germline V gene are SNHLY and FYNNEI. The CDR3 length is 12 residues. The V and J ends lost 5 bases and 7 bases respectively, with 12 bases between them. The CDR3: CASSRQVGEQYF. CDR3 bases: TGTGCCAGCAGTCGTCAGGTGGGTGAGCAGTACTTC.

This clone occurred once. The V gene is TRBV5-4, the J gene TRBJ2-1, with 7 nucleotides matching TRBD1. After removal of 6 bases from V and 2 bases from J, the junction contained 8 bases not matched to a gene. The CDR3 sequence is 15 residues long. Germline V CDR1 and CDR2: SGHNT, YYREEE (reference sequence). The CDR3 sequence is CASTSRGGPYNEQFF. The CDR3 DNA reads TGTGCCAGCACCTCCCGAGGGGGCCCCTACAATGAGCAGTTCTTC.

V and J are TRBV7-6 and TRBJ2-1; 7 bases are a match to TRBD2. This CDR3 is built from 17 residues. Germline CDR1 reads SGHVS; CDR2 reads FNYEAQ. The junction had 13 bases not matched to a gene; V was cut back by 2 bases and J by 6 bases. The CDR3 loop reads CASSLSGVLAAINEQFF. The CDR3 DNA reads TGTGCCAGCAGCTTATCGGGTGTCCTAGCGGCCATCAATGAGCAGTTCTTC.

As DNA, the CDR3 is TGTGCCAGCACCGGAGAGATTTACAGGGTAAGGGAGCAGTACTTC. Protein product: CASTGEIYRVREQYF. This chain connects TRBV6-1 to TRBJ2-7, with TRBD1 as a possible D gene (6 bases). From germline, CDR1 is MNHNS and CDR2 SASEGT. With 7 bases removed from V and 7 bases from J, the gap between germline ends came to 23 bases. This CDR3 has 15 amino acids.

V usage is TRBV28 and J usage is TRBJ1-3; possible D gene TRBD1, 6 bases. The CDR3 covers 15 residues. Per the germline V gene, CDR1 is MDHEN and CDR2 is SYDVKM. Trimming cost V 7 bases and J 4 bases, with 17 bases left between them. The CDR3 region is CASMQPPGVGNTIYF. CDR3 DNA sequence: TGTGCCAGCATGCAGCCGCCAGGGGTCGGAAACACCATATATTTT.

The gene calls are TRBV7-9 and TRBJ1-3; the match to TRBD1 covers 7 bases. The junction had 15 bases not matched to a gene; V was cut back by 0 bases and J by 4 bases. The CDR3 runs to 19 residues. Germline-derived CDR1 and CDR2 are SEHNR and FQNEAQ (reference sequence). The CDR3 sequence is CASSLARDRRLFPGNTIYF. CDR3 sequence (DNA): TGTGCCAGCAGCTTAGCCCGGGACAGAAGGCTATTCCCCGGAAACACCATATATTTT.

The rearrangement uses TRBV19 and TRBJ1-1; the D is unclear. Deletions cut 1 base from V and 1 base from J, with 19 bases between. From germline, CDR1 is LNHDA and CDR2 SQIVND (reference sequence). The CDR3 totals 18 residues. The CDR3 DNA sequence: TGTGCCAGTAGTATAGTAGACGGGCGCCAGGCGGGGAACACTGAAGCTTTCTTT. Amino acid sequence: CASSIVDGRQAGNTEAFF.

This clone turned up a few times. This chain links TRBV30 with TRBJ2-1; 11 bases align to TRBD2. CDR1 and CDR2 from the germline V gene are GTSNPN and SVGIG (reference sequence). CDR3 length: 14 amino acids. The V segment lost 5 bases and the J segment 9 bases; nucleotides outside the gene matches: 9. The CDR3 sequence: CAWALAGETTEQFF. In nucleotides, the CDR3 is TGTGCCTGGGCACTAGCGGGAGAAACCACTGAGCAGTTCTTC.

The chain combines TRBV6-1 with TRBJ1-5; D is unclear. CDR1 and CDR2 from the germline V gene are MNHNS and SASEGT. The V and J ends lost 8 bases and 0 bases respectively, with 14 bases between them. The length of the CDR3 is 15 residues. DNA of the CDR3: TGTGCCAGCCTCCCCGGAGGGAATAGCAATCAGCCCCAGCATTTT. Protein sequence: CASLPGGNSNQPQHF.

The chain is built from TRBV11-3 and TRBJ1-6, with D perhaps TRBD1 (5 bases). The germline V and J ends were trimmed by 5 bases and 3 bases, with 20 bases remaining between them. Germline CDR1 and CDR2: SGHNT and YENEEA. This CDR3 has 18 residues. The CDR3: CASSPPWAGHVYNSPLHF. CDR3 nucleotides: TGTGCCAGCAGCCCACCCTGGGCCGGACACGTCTATAATTCACCCCTCCACTTT.

The chain couples TRBV27 to TRBJ2-5; possibly TRBD1 for D (6 bases). V lost 3 bases and J 2 bases, leaving 7 bases between the germline ends. The CDR3 consists of 13 residues. The germline V gene has CDR1 MNHEY and CDR2 SMNVEV (reference sequence). In nucleotides, the CDR3 is TGTGCCAGCAGTTTTGACAGGCAAGAGACCCAGTACTTC. Protein sequence: CASSFDRQETQYF.